Shown below are 31 T cell receptor beta chains from a single sample sequenced in a study of CD8+ T cells in alopecia areata (dated by TCRdb to about 2018). This specimen's treatment or condition label, per the study, means: oral pan-JAK inhibitor, 5-10 mg twice daily. The library came from the immunoSEQ multiplex PCR assay. For TCR sequencing, RNA was extracted from every sample and reverse transcribed into cDNA to serve as template. The clones in this table, taken by TCRdb from immuneACCESS, are in-frame only. Not every clone is retained; where verified, under half of the shortfall comes from an unresolved V gene, and the cause of the rest is unknown. For this sample the table gives about 200,000 clones, of which 35% to 40% were detected only once. The ten largest account for 0.48% of the sample. Sequencing used CD4+ T cells sorted from blood, obtained between weeks 30 and 35, from a patient treated with tofacitinib. All receptors come from a human donor with alopecia areata.

The chain links TRBV6-5 to TRBJ1-1; D is perhaps TRBD1 (5 bases). This CDR3 spans 16 amino acids. Germline V lookup: CDR1 MNHEY, CDR2 SVGAGI. The ends were cut back, 2 bases at V and 5 bases at J, with 18 bases in the middle. In DNA form, the CDR3 reads TGTGCCAGCAGTTACGGAGACAGCTCGGGGAGGACTGAAGCTTTCTTT. Translating it yields CASSYGDSSGRTEAFF.

This clone was seen a handful of times. Distinct nucleotide sequences in the sample also encode this CDR3. The gene calls are TRBV29-1 and TRBJ1-1; D gene unclear. Germline V CDR1 and CDR2: SQVTM, ANQGSEA. CDR3 size: 9 residues. V was pared by 3 bases and J by 4 bases, with 0 bases between. The CDR3 here is CSVDTEAFF. Written as DNA, the CDR3 is TGCAGCGTTGACACTGAAGCTTTCTTT. Filled out from reference TRBV29-1 and TRBJ1-1, the complete variable domain reads SAVISQKPSRDICQRGTSLTIQCQVDSQVTMMFWYRQQPGQSLTLIATANQGSEATYESGFVIDKFPISRPNLTFSTLTVSNMSPEDSSIYLCSVDTEAFFGQGTRLTVV.

This chain links TRBV6-5 with TRBJ1-6, with D possibly being TRBD1 (5 bases). Trimming removed 0 bases at V and 10 bases at J, with 13 bases between. This CDR3 is built from 15 residues. Germline CDR1 reads MNHEY; CDR2 reads SVGAGI. As DNA, the CDR3 is TGTGCCAGCAGTTACTCGCCAGGGAGGGGATCACCCCTCCACTTT. It is translated as CASSYSPGRGSPLHF.

This clone occurred a few times. The rearrangement uses TRBV19 and TRBJ2-3; TRBD2 might be the D (6 bases). The CDR3 is 13 amino acids. V was clipped by 6 bases and J by 4 bases, with 11 bases between them. CDR1 is LNHDA, CDR2 SQIVND, per germline (reference sequence). The CDR3 bases are TGTGCCAGTAGGGGGGGTCCCCCAGATACGCAGTATTTT. Its translation is CASRGGPPDTQYF.

This clone has more than one count but fewer than ten. The chain carries TRBV29-1 and TRBJ2-7; 8 bases align to TRBD1. Germline V lookup: CDR1 SQVTM, CDR2 ANQGSEA. There are 13 residues in the CDR3. The junction had 8 bases not matched to a gene; V was cut back by 7 bases and J by 3 bases. The CDR3 loop is CSALLQGDYEQYF. CDR3 nucleotide sequence: TGCAGCGCTCTTTTACAGGGGGACTACGAGCAGTACTTC.

This clone showed up just a few times. In DNA form, the CDR3 reads TGCAGTGCCTCCTCCGACACTGAAGCTTTCTTT. The encoded protein is CSASSDTEAFF. The chain joins TRBV20-1 to TRBJ1-1; D is ambiguous. Trimming took off 6 bases at V and 3 bases at J, with 8 bases between the two ends. Germline CDR1 and CDR2: DFQATT and SNEGSKA (reference sequence). The CDR3 covers 11 residues.

The chain links TRBV30 to TRBJ2-7; 10 bases are shared with TRBD1. Trimming removed 2 bases from V and 6 bases from J; junction bases left unmatched: 10. The germline gives CDR1 GTSNPN, CDR2 SVGIG (reference sequence). This CDR3 has 15 residues. The CDR3 DNA sequence: TGTGCCTGGAGTCCTAGGGACAGGGGAGGTTCCGAGCAGTACTTC. Protein sequence: CAWSPRDRGGSEQYF.

The V call is TRBV5-1, the J call TRBJ2-4; D gene uncertain. The CDR3 runs to 13 residues. Between the trimmed V and J ends, which lost 5 bases and 7 bases, there was a span of 13 bases. Germline assignment: CDR1 SGHRS and CDR2 YFSETQ. CDR3 protein: CASSSEANNIQYF. In nucleotides, the CDR3 is TGCGCCAGCAGTTCTGAGGCGAATAACATTCAGTACTTC.

The gene calls are TRBV2 and TRBJ1-1; D is perhaps TRBD1 (5 bases). The ends were cut back, 5 bases at V and 10 bases at J, with 11 bases in the middle. In germline, CDR1 is SNHLY, CDR2 FYNNEI. The CDR3 has 11 amino acids. This CDR3 reads CASSSQGGAFF. CDR3 bases: TGTGCCAGCAGTTCTCAGGGCGGAGCTTTCTTT.

The chain combines TRBV7-8 with TRBJ1-2, with TRBD1 identical over 8 bases. There are 14 residues in the CDR3. J was trimmed by 3 bases and V by 0 bases; bases with no gene match: 0. CDR1 SGHVS and CDR2 FQNEAQ come from the germline V gene. CDR3 protein: CASSLADRDYGYTF. CDR3 DNA sequence: TGTGCCAGCAGCTTAGCGGACAGGGACTATGGCTACACCTTC.

The chain links TRBV6-6 to TRBJ2-5; TRBD1 agrees at 8 bases. Per germline, CDR1 MNHNY and CDR2 SVGAGI (reference sequence). The trim removed 4 bases at V and 7 bases at J, leaving 8 bases unmatched. The CDR3 is 14 residues long. Here the CDR3 DNA reads TGTGCCAGCAGTTCCGACAGGGGACGGGGGACCCAGTACTTC. Amino acids: CASSSDRGRGTQYF.

The chain combines TRBV11-2 with TRBJ2-7, with a tentative D call TRBD1 (6 bases). The CDR3 consists of 12 residues. Germline CDR1 reads SGHAT; CDR2 reads FQNNGV. The V end was cut by 5 bases, the J end by 6 bases, with 11 bases between. The CDR3 reads CASSVDRREQYF. In DNA form, the CDR3 reads TGTGCCAGCAGCGTCGACAGGCGCGAGCAGTACTTC.

In its sample, this clone was seen once. The gene calls are TRBV9 and TRBJ2-3; 15 positions agree with TRBD2. J lost 3 bases, V lost 3 bases, and 5 bases had no gene match. Germline V CDR1 and CDR2: SGDLS, YYNGEE. CDR3 length equals 17 residues. The CDR3 coding sequence is TGTGCCAGCAGCGCCGGACTAGCGGGGGGGAAAACAGATACGCAGTATTTT. Its protein product is CASSAGLAGGKTDTQYF.

This clone showed up just a few times. The genes are TRBV19 and TRBJ1-5; D gene unclear. Per the germline V gene, CDR1 is LNHDA and CDR2 is SQIVND (reference sequence). CDR3 length: 12 residues. V lost 5 bases and J lost 11, with 13 bases in between. In DNA, the CDR3 is TGTGCCAGTAGTCCTCAGCGTGGGTCCCAGCATTTT. Its translation is CASSPQRGSQHF. The full variable domain, in which reference TRBV19 and TRBJ1-5 provide the parts outside the CDR3, is DGGITQSPKYLFRKEGQNVTLSCEQNLNHDAMYWYRQDPGQGLRLIYYSQIVNDFQKGDIAEGYSVSREKKESFPLTVTSAQKNPTAFYLCASSPQRGSQHFGDGTRLSIL.

The chain employs TRBV5-1 and TRBJ2-6; the D gene is possibly TRBD2 (6 bases). The CDR3 is made up of 16 amino acids. Trimming removed 6 bases at V and 0 bases at J, with 13 bases between. Germline CDR1 reads SGHRS; CDR2 reads YFSETQ. CDR3 sequence reads: CASKGGINSGANVLTF. The DNA for the CDR3 is TGCGCCAGCAAGGGCGGGATTAACTCTGGGGCCAACGTCCTGACTTTC. Full variable domain (rest looked up from reference TRBV5-1 and TRBJ2-6): KAGVTQTPRYLIKTRGQQVTLSCSPISGHRSVSWYQQTPGQGLQFLFEYFSETQRNKGNFPGRFSGRQFSNSRSEMNVSTLELGDSALYLCASKGGINSGANVLTFGAGSRLTVL.

This rearrangement joins TRBV29-1 to TRBJ2-7; D might be TRBD2 (6 bases). This CDR3 is built from 13 residues. Trimming removed 6 bases from V and 5 bases from J, with 17 bases in between. In germline, CDR1 is SQVTM, CDR2 ANQGSEA. The CDR3 DNA follows: TGCAGCGTCCGGGGGATGCTGCGAGACGAGCAGTACTTC. Translation gives CSVRGMLRDEQYF.

The chain couples TRBV2 to TRBJ1-1; D call uncertain. The V end was cut by 11 bases, the J end by 0 bases, with 13 bases between. There are 13 residues in the CDR3. Germline V gene data show CDR1 as SNHLY and CDR2 as FYNNEI. CDR3 nucleotides: TGTGCCCGGTGGGCCACTTTGAACACTGAAGCTTTCTTT. Its protein is CARWATLNTEAFF. The whole variable domain, remainder taken from reference TRBV2 and TRBJ1-1, is EPEVTQTPSHQVTQMGQEVILRCVPISNHLYFYWYRQILGQKVEFLVSFYNNEISEKSEIFDDQFSVERPDGSNFTLKIRSTKLEDSAMYFCARWATLNTEAFFGQGTRLTVV.

V and J are TRBV5-1 and TRBJ2-2, with TRBD1 matching 8 bases. CDR1 and CDR2 from the germline V gene are SGHRS and YFSETQ. J lost 4 bases, V lost 0 bases, and 5 bases had no gene match. CDR3 length equals 16 residues. The CDR3 here is CASSLVSDRGTGELFF. Written as DNA, the CDR3 is TGCGCCAGCAGCTTGGTCAGTGACAGGGGCACCGGGGAGCTGTTTTTT.

This clone was seen more than once but under ten times. This rearrangement joins TRBV18 to TRBJ2-3; D not certain. Germline CDR1 reads KGHSH; CDR2 reads LQKENI. V was cut by 4 bases and J by 2 bases, with 7 bases left in between. CDR3 length equals 13 residues. For the CDR3, the DNA is TGTGCCAGCTCACTAACAAACACAGATACGCAGTATTTT. Protein sequence: CASSLTNTDTQYF.

This clone was detected ten times or more. Other DNA sequences in the same sample also yield this CDR3. The V and J genes are TRBV11-2 and TRBJ1-2; 8 bases map to TRBD1. In germline, CDR1 is SGHAT, CDR2 FQNNGV. The CDR3 extends over 13 amino acids. Trimming at V came to 0 bases and at J to 7 bases, leaving 1 base not matched to a gene. Written as DNA, the CDR3 is TGTGCCAGCAGCTTAGACAGGGGGCGTGGCTACACCTTC. It translates to CASSLDRGRGYTF. The entire variable domain, with the rest obtained from reference TRBV11-2 and TRBJ1-2, is as follows: EAGVAQSPRYKIIEKRQSVAFWCNPISGHATLYWYQQILGQGPKLLIQFQNNGVVDDSQLPKDRFSAERLKGVDSTLKIQPAKLEDSAVYLCASSLDRGRGYTFGSGTRLTVV.

The chain is built from TRBV18 and TRBJ1-2, with D perhaps TRBD1 (5 bases). CDR3 length: 16 residues. Germline lookup yields CDR1 KGHSH and CDR2 LQKENI. Trimming stripped 2 bases from V and 4 bases from J, with 17 bases between. Here the CDR3 reads CASSPTATRDAYGYTF. CDR3 nucleotide sequence: TGTGCCAGCTCACCAACGGCGACCAGGGATGCCTATGGCTACACCTTC.

The chain recombines TRBV6-1 with TRBJ1-5; D gene ambiguous. Germline CDR1 and CDR2: MNHNS and SASEGT. V was pared by 6 bases and J by 4 bases, with 13 bases between. This CDR3 is built from 14 residues. The CDR3 here is CASSPSGGNQPQHF. CDR3 coding DNA: TGTGCCAGCAGCCCCTCGGGAGGGAATCAGCCCCAGCATTTT.

Many counts were recorded for this clone. The rearrangement joins TRBV10-2 to TRBJ2-1, with 7 bases matching TRBD1. Germline loops: CDR1 WSHSY, CDR2 SAAADI. The J segment lost 7 bases and the V segment lost 6 bases, leaving 12 bases of the junction unmatched. The CDR3 is 15 amino acids. DNA of the CDR3: TGCGCCAGCAGAGACGTGACAGGGTTAAAGAATGAGCAGTTCTTC. Its translation is CASRDVTGLKNEQFF.

This clone was counted a few times. The chain links TRBV2 to TRBJ2-1; D perhaps matches TRBD2 (6 bases). Germline V gene data show CDR1 as SNHLY and CDR2 as FYNNEI. V dropped 6 bases and J dropped 1 base, with 7 bases sitting between them. The CDR3 length is 13 residues. CDR3 protein: CASSGGSYNEQFF. The CDR3 region has the DNA TGTGCCAGCAGCGGGGGATCCTACAATGAGCAGTTCTTC.

This chain uses TRBV25-1 with TRBJ2-2; weak D call: TRBD1 (6 bases). The CDR3 length is 15 residues. Germline assignment: CDR1 MGHDK and CDR2 SYGVNS. V gave up 6 bases and J gave up 7 bases, with 18 bases separating them. The CDR3 spells CASRSQGSLSGELFF. In nucleotides, the CDR3 is TGTGCCAGCAGGTCCCAGGGGTCACTTAGCGGGGAGCTGTTTTTT.

V and J are TRBV4-1 and TRBJ2-5; D possibly corresponds to TRBD2 (6 bases). The V gene lost 0 bases and the J gene lost 8 bases, with 13 bases spanning the gap. Looked up from germline, CDR1 is MGHRA and CDR2 is YSYEKL. This CDR3 region has 14 residues. CDR3 sequence: CASSQDRRDRTQYF. The CDR3 region has the DNA TGCGCCAGCAGCCAAGATCGGAGGGATAGAACCCAGTACTTC.

This clone was seen a handful of times. The junction departs from the called germline gene at one end, perhaps through a read error. CDR3 nucleotides: TGTGCCAGCAGCCCCTGGGGGGCATCCTCCAATGAGCAGTTCTTC. This sequence encodes CASSPWGASSNEQFF. The J gene is TRBJ2-1, the V gene TRBV9, with D perhaps TRBD1 or TRBD2 (6 bases each). Germline CDR1 is SGDLS and CDR2 is YYNGEE. The CDR3 covers 15 residues.

The chain carries TRBV30 and TRBJ2-5; D remains ambiguous. Trimming removed 4 bases from V and 1 base from J, with 10 bases in between. Per the germline V gene, CDR1 is GTSNPN and CDR2 is SVGIG (reference sequence). The CDR3 consists of 13 residues. This CDR3 is CAWTSRTQETQYF. In DNA form, the CDR3 reads TGTGCCTGGACCTCCAGGACCCAAGAGACCCAGTACTTC.

This clone occurred a few times. The chain carries TRBV11-2 and TRBJ1-1, with 7 nucleotides matching TRBD1. The length of the CDR3 is 12 residues. Trimming took 1 base from V and 13 from J; bases not matched to a gene: 6. CDR1 is SGHAT, CDR2 FQNNGV, per germline. CDR3 amino acids: CASSLGQGLVFF. The CDR3 nucleotides read TGTGCCAGCAGCTTAGGACAGGGCCTAGTTTTCTTT.

The table lists this clone with a few counts. The chain carries TRBV19 and TRBJ1-2; 8 bases map to TRBD1. With V trimmed by 3 bases and J by 2 bases, 2 bases remained unmatched. CDR3 length equals 14 residues. Germline V gene sequence: CDR1 LNHDA, CDR2 SQIVND (reference sequence). CDR3 amino acids: CASSINRGNYGYTF. CDR3 DNA sequence: TGTGCCAGTAGTATCAACAGGGGGAACTATGGCTACACCTTC.

The chain couples TRBV2 to TRBJ2-5, with TRBD2 as a possible D gene (6 bases). Per germline, CDR1 SNHLY and CDR2 FYNNEI. Deletions cut 4 bases from V and 4 bases from J, with 16 bases between. CDR3 length: 15 amino acids. CDR3 sequence reads: CASSGEEGRGETQYF. The CDR3 nucleotides read TGTGCCAGCAGTGGGGAGGAGGGGAGAGGAGAGACCCAGTACTTC.